This T cell receptor beta chain is drawn from a study of cytomegalovirus exposure and HLA in healthy donors. The study, taken as a whole, reports: Data from an earlier analysis indicated that most TCR beta V segments were productive either about 87% or about 30% of the time. Confirmation was obtained in vitro that three CMV-associated chains are specific for CMV antigens. Reported performance of the classifier showed diagnosis of cytomegalovirus status with high specificity and sensitivity.

The CDR3 contains 12 residues. V gave up 10 bases and J gave up 5 bases; unmatched junction bases: 7. The germline V gene encodes CDR1 MDHEN and CDR2 SYDVKM. As to this clone: Its antigen is not known.

Primers included in the PCR were 60 Vbeta and 13 Jbeta primers. Data came from immunoSEQ multiplex PCR; TCRdb stores just in-frame clones and leaves some out. The sample totals 150,000 or so clones. V and J are TRBV28 and TRBJ1-1; 7 bases align to TRBD1. This TCR was sampled from a man between 18 and 29 years old in good health and CMV-seronegative. Sequencing was carried out using PBMCs. CDR3 coding DNA: TGTGCCACCAGGGGGGGGAGGACTGAAGCTTTCTTT. It translates to CATRGGRTEAFF.